The 19 T cell receptor beta chains in this list originate from one sample, sequenced in a study of control samples from healthy donors and cancer patients. Using immunoSEQ multiplex PCR, the repertoire was profiled, and TCRdb retains in-frame clones only, with some absent. The data contain approximately 150,000 clones, roughly 94% of them singletons. Source material: PBMCs. The receptors come from a man in his sixties with colorectal cancer.

This rearrangement joins TRBV18 to TRBJ1-1; TRBD1 matches 8 bases. Germline assignment: CDR1 KGHSH and CDR2 LQKENI. Trimming took 4 bases from V and 1 from J; bases not matched to a gene: 8. This CDR3 is built from 16 residues. CDR3 residues: CASSLPTGVRNTEAFF. Here the CDR3 DNA reads TGTGCCAGCTCACTACCGACAGGGGTAAGGAACACTGAAGCTTTCTTT.

The chain employs TRBV29-1 and TRBJ2-7; 9 bases line up with TRBD1. The CDR3 spans 12 residues. V lost 6 bases and J lost 4; bases outside the gene matches: 4. CDR1 is SQVTM, CDR2 ANQGSEA, per germline. This CDR3 is CSVTGTGYEQYF. CDR3 DNA sequence: TGCAGCGTCACCGGGACAGGGTACGAGCAGTACTTC.

In the case of this clone: Additional DNA sequences in this sample encode the identical CDR3. This chain connects TRBV12-3 or TRBV12-4 to TRBJ1-2; 9 nucleotides align to TRBD1. Trimming cost V 3 bases and J 8 bases; bases outside gene matches: 4. This CDR3 spans 13 amino acids. Here the CDR3 DNA reads TGTGCCAGCAGTTTCGGGGGGACAGGGGGCTACACCTTC. Amino acid sequence: CASSFGGTGGYTF.

The chain recombines TRBV6-5 with TRBJ1-1; maybe TRBD1 (6 bases). Between the trimmed V and J ends, which lost 8 bases and 1 base, there was a span of 17 bases. This CDR3 contains 15 residues. Germline lookup yields CDR1 MNHEY and CDR2 SVGAGI. DNA of the CDR3: TGTGCCAGCGGGGGCAGGATTGGACGGAACACTGAAGCTTTCTTT. Its protein product is CASGGRIGRNTEAFF.

The chain couples TRBV7-9 to TRBJ2-5, with 9 bases fitting TRBD1. CDR3 length equals 14 residues. Germline V gives CDR1 SEHNR, CDR2 FQNEAQ (reference sequence). Trimming cost V 1 base and J 9 bases; bases outside gene matches: 6. The chain's CDR3 is CASSLVSGTGSQYF. DNA of the CDR3: TGTGCCAGCAGCTTAGTTTCCGGGACAGGGTCCCAGTACTTC.

The chain is built from TRBV14 and TRBJ2-7; D is tentatively TRBD1 or TRBD2 (5 bases each). CDR1 and CDR2 from the germline V gene are SGHDN and FVKESK. The CDR3 loop spans 13 amino acids. V lost 2 bases, J lost 2 bases, and 7 bases lay in between. This CDR3 reads CASSQRGPYEQYF. The CDR3, as DNA: TGTGCCAGCAGCCAAAGGGGACCCTACGAGCAGTACTTC.

The rearrangement uses TRBV5-6 and TRBJ1-5, with a tentative D call TRBD1 (5 bases). This CDR3 comprises 14 residues. Germline assignment: CDR1 SGHDT and CDR2 YYEEEE. Trimming shortened V by 2 bases and J by 7 bases, and 13 bases separated the two germline ends. CDR3 DNA: TGTGCCAGCAGCTTCGGGGACGTCGGCCAGCCCCAGCATTTT. Protein: CASSFGDVGQPQHF.

The rearrangement uses TRBV7-9 and TRBJ2-5, with 14 bases fitting TRBD2. The germline V gene has CDR1 SEHNR and CDR2 FQNEAQ (reference sequence). Trimming cost V 4 bases and J 5 bases; bases outside gene matches: 9. The CDR3 consists of 17 residues. The DNA of the CDR3 is TGTGCCAGCAGCTCAACGACTAGCGGGGGGGTGAGGGAGACCCAGTACTTC. It specifies CASSSTTSGGVRETQYF.

V gene TRBV11-3 combines with J gene TRBJ2-3, with D possibly being TRBD1 or TRBD2 (6 bases each). This CDR3 region has 14 residues. V gave up 5 bases and J gave up 2 bases, with 11 bases separating them. Looked up from germline, CDR1 is SGHNT and CDR2 is YENEEA. The CDR3 DNA follows: TGTGCCAGCAGCCTAGGGGGGCCCACAGATACGCAGTATTTT. Protein product: CASSLGGPTDTQYF. The full variable domain, rest sourced from reference TRBV11-3 and TRBJ2-3, is EAGVVQSPRYKIIEKKQPVAFWCNPISGHNTLYWYLQNLGQGPELLIRYENEEAVDDSQLPKDRFSAERLKGVDSTLKIQPAELGDSAVYLCASSLGGPTDTQYFGPGTRLTVL.

The rearrangement joins TRBV6-1 to TRBJ1-1; D is ambiguous. The CDR3 is made up of 14 amino acids. Trimming removed 2 bases at V and 4 bases at J, with 11 bases between. From germline, CDR1 is MNHNS and CDR2 SASEGT. The CDR3 protein is CASSERGQATEAFF. The CDR3 DNA sequence: TGTGCCAGCAGTGAACGGGGTCAGGCCACTGAAGCTTTCTTT.

This clone was seen once. The J gene is TRBJ1-2, the V gene TRBV5-1; perhaps TRBD1 as D (5 bases). The CDR3 loop spans 14 amino acids. V was clipped by 4 bases and J by 8 bases, with 18 bases between them. CDR1 is SGHRS and CDR2 is YFSETQ in the germline V gene. CDR3 loop: CASSPRDGGRGYTF. DNA of the CDR3: TGCGCCAGCAGCCCCCGGGACGGGGGAAGGGGCTACACCTTC.

This clone is a singleton in its sample. The chain has TRBV27 and TRBJ1-3; 7 bases map to TRBD1. This CDR3 has 14 residues. Germline CDR1 is MNHEY and CDR2 is SMNVEV (reference sequence). V lost 6 bases to trimming and J lost 6 bases; unmatched junction nucleotides: 8. This chain's CDR3 is CASRVTGRENTIYF. CDR3 sequence (DNA): TGTGCCAGCAGGGTGACAGGGAGGGAAAACACCATATATTTT.

The V gene is TRBV24-1, the J gene TRBJ2-5; 10 positions agree with TRBD1. CDR1 and CDR2 (germline): KGHDR, SFDVKD. With 3 bases clipped from V and 4 bases from J, the junction kept 4 bases outside the gene matches. CDR3 size: 15 residues. Written as DNA, the CDR3 is TGTGCCACCAGTGATCCGGGACAGGGGTCAGAGACCCAGTACTTC. Amino acid sequence: CATSDPGQGSETQYF.

The rearrangement joins TRBV11-2 to TRBJ2-7, with D perhaps TRBD1 (5 bases). V was clipped by 5 bases and J by 2 bases, with 19 bases between them. Germline V gene data show CDR1 as SGHAT and CDR2 as FQNNGV. The CDR3 loop spans 16 amino acids. The CDR3 DNA reads as TGTGCCAGCAGCCCAACAGGAATTGGTCGGACCTACGAGCAGTACTTC. Translated: CASSPTGIGRTYEQYF.

The gene calls are TRBV5-1 and TRBJ1-2; 7 nucleotides agree with TRBD1. The length of the CDR3 is 13 residues. The V and J ends lost 4 bases and 3 bases, in that order; junction bases with no gene match: 3. CDR1 and CDR2 from the germline V gene are SGHRS and YFSETQ. The CDR3 region has the DNA TGCGCCAGCAGCGTTGACAGGGACTATGGCTACACCTTC. Amino acid sequence: CASSVDRDYGYTF.

DNA for the CDR3: TGTGCCAGCAGCAAAGGGGGGGTGATGGGAAACGAGCAGTACTTC. Residues: CASSKGGVMGNEQYF. The chain links TRBV21-1 to TRBJ2-7; the DNA was not compared with TRBD2, the D call given in the table. TRBV21-1 is a pseudogene locus. The CDR3 has 15 residues.

The genes are TRBV6-4 and TRBJ2-1; D possibly uses TRBD1 or TRBD2 (5 bases each). With 7 bases removed from V and 9 bases from J, the gap between germline ends came to 19 bases. The CDR3 consists of 14 residues. Per the germline V gene, CDR1 is MRHNA and CDR2 is SNTAGT. Here the CDR3 reads CASKIFSGAGEQFF. The CDR3 region has the DNA TGTGCCAGCAAGATCTTCTCCGGGGCCGGTGAGCAGTTCTTC.

The J gene is TRBJ2-7, the V gene TRBV4-1, with D possibly matching TRBD1 (6 bases). Germline V gene lookup returns CDR1 MGHRA and CDR2 YSYEKL. V lost 1 base and J 0 bases, leaving 10 bases between the germline ends. CDR3 size: 15 residues. Written as DNA, the CDR3 is TGCGCCAGCAGCCAAGGCAGGGGTCACTCCTACGAGCAGTACTTC. Translating gives CASSQGRGHSYEQYF.

The chain has TRBV19 and TRBJ1-5; possible D gene TRBD1, 6 bases. The CDR3 contains 17 residues. V was shortened by 9 bases and J by 0 bases, with 21 bases between the two germline ends. Per the germline V gene, CDR1 is LNHDA and CDR2 is SQIVND (reference sequence). CDR3 amino acids: CASLDSLDVASNQPQHF. The DNA of the CDR3 is TGTGCCAGCCTGGACAGCCTCGACGTTGCTAGCAATCAGCCCCAGCATTTT. The whole variable domain, filled in from reference TRBV19 and TRBJ1-5, reads DGGITQSPKYLFRKEGQNVTLSCEQNLNHDAMYWYRQDPGQGLRLIYYSQIVNDFQKGDIAEGYSVSREKKESFPLTVTSAQKNPTAFYLCASLDSLDVASNQPQHFGDGTRLSIL.